This TCR beta chain was observed in a study of cytotoxic CD8 clonotypes in ibrutinib-treated CLL (TCRdb year 2021). Context from the whole study: The cohort had 11 relapsed/refractory and approximately 15 treatment-naive patients; 17 to 18 were IGHV unmutated. Responses were partial in around 24 patients and complete in 2; after median about 5.5 years follow-up, about 14 stayed in remission and roughly twelve progressed. Response samples were obtained after a median of approximately 12 months of treatment, with a range of roughly 6 to 40 months. Samples averaged about 260,000 productive templates and approximately 100,000 productive rearrangements. Longitudinal samples were obtainable from about 30% of the roughly 86 participants in the trial. Cryopreserved peripheral blood mononuclear cells were collected at three points: before therapy, at response, and at either sustained remission or disease progression. Every remission and progressive disease sample was obtained while ibrutinib was still being received by the patients.

A MiSeq instrument was used for deep resolution sequencing, which targeted depths ranging from 1 in 1 million up to 1 in 200,000 T cells, with coverage averaging 10x for each clonotype. TCR beta libraries were generated with the immunoSEQ hsTCRB Kit. As for the authors' bioinformatics: ImmunoSEQ Data Assistant and ImmunoSEQ Analyzer were used for data analysis, and V, D and J genes were assigned according to IMGT definitions. Clonality, which ranges from 0 to 1, was calculated as one minus the normalized Shannon entropy of productive rearrangement frequencies. Only overrepresented clonotypes making up at least 0.05% of each patient's repertoire were included in the public clonotype analysis. Some 14 age-matched healthy donor repertoires from immuneACCESS served as clonality controls. TCRdb stores this immuneACCESS table with in-frame sequences only. Part of the clones is absent; in the studies checked, under half of the shortfall reflects unresolved V genes, and no reason is known for the rest. Clonal size and the V and J genes are those of that table, whereas D and trimming came from the DNA. This sample comprises approximately 280,000 clones, about 72% of them detected only once. Approximately 5.6% of the sample goes to the ten largest clones.

According to the study, the label for this sample's time point signals: progressive disease on ibrutinib. For TCR beta library preparation, approximately 2 micrograms of genomic DNA was extracted from cryopreserved PBMCs. Longitudinal blood samples from CLL patients receiving ibrutinib monotherapy were subjected to high-throughput TCR beta sequencing. Patients were enrolled in a phase 2 open-label single-center ibrutinib monotherapy trial. Of note for this clone: The antigen it recognizes is unknown. No clone much larger than this one lies a single base away; base qualities are absent.

Broader findings and caveats from the paper: Baseline clonality exceeded that of age-matched healthy donors and correlated strongly with circulating CD8+ T-cell counts. Public clonotypes were rare and either shrank or stayed stable during treatment, and the rise in clonality at ibrutinib response reflected expansion of private clonotypes. Sustained-remission and progressing patients did not have matched sampling times, and lymph node repertoires were not examined. An increase in clonality was observed at ibrutinib response, with clonality remaining stable during sustained remission and falling back toward baseline at progression.

The sequencing here drew on PBMCs, taken at disease progression, from a patient treated with ibrutinib. The TCR comes from a human donor with chronic lymphocytic leukemia.

Here the CDR3 is given as CASSITAEAFF. The DNA sequence reads TGTGCCAGTAGTATTACAGCTGAAGCTTTCTTT. The V gene is TRBV19 and the J gene is TRBJ1-1; the D gene remains uncertain. The CDR1 and CDR2 encoded by the germline V gene (reference sequence) are LNHDA and SQIVND. Cut back by 3 bases and 6 bases, the V and J ends lie 5 bases apart. The CDR3, cysteine through phenylalanine, is 11 amino acids long. The DNA shown is the 33-base CDR3, in frame from base 1.